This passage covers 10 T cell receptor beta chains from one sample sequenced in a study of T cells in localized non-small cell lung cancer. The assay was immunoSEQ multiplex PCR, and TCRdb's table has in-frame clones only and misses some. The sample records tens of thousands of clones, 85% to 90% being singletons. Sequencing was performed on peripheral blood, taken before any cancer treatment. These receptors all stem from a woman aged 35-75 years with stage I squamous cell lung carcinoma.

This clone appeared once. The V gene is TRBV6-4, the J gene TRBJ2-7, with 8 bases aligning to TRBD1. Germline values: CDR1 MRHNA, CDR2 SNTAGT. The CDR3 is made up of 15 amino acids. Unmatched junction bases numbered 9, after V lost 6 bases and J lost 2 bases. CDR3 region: CASSQTGTGPYEQYF. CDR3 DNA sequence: TGTGCCAGCAGCCAAACCGGGACAGGTCCCTACGAGCAGTACTTC.

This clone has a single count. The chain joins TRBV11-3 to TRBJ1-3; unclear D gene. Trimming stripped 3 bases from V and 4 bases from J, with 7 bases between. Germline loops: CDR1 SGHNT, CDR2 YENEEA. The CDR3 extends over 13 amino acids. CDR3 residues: CASSLAFGNTIYF. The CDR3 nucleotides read TGTGCCAGCAGCTTGGCGTTCGGAAACACCATATATTTT.

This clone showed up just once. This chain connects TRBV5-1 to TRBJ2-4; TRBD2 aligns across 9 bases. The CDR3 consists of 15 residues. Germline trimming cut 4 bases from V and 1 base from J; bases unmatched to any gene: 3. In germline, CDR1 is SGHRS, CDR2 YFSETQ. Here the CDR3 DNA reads TGCGCCAGCAGCGGCGGGACTAGCGCCAAAAACATTCAGTACTTC. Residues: CASSGGTSAKNIQYF.

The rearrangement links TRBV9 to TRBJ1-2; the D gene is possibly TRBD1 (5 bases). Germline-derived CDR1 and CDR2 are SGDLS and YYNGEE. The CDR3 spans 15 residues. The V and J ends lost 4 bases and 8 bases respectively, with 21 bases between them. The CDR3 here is CASSPRDGRSEGYTF. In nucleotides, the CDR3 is TGTGCCAGCAGCCCCCGGGACGGCCGGTCGGAGGGCTACACCTTC. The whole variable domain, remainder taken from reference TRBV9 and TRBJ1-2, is DSGVTQTPKHLITATGQRVTLRCSPRSGDLSVYWYQQSLDQGLQFLIQYYNGEERAKGNILERFSAQQFPDLHSELNLSSLELGDSALYFCASSPRDGRSEGYTFGSGTRLTVV.

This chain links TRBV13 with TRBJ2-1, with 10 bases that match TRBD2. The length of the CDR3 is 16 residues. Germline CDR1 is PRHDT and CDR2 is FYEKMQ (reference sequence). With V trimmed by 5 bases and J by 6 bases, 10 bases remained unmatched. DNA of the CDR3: TGTGCCAGCAGCCCCCTGGCTAGCGGGGGCCGCAATGAGCAGTTCTTC. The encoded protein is CASSPLASGGRNEQFF.

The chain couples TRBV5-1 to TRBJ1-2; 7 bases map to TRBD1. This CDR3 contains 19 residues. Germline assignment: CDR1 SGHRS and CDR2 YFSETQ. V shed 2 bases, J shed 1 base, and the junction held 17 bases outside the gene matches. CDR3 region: CASSFHRGARTPDNYGYTF. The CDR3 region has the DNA TGCGCCAGCAGCTTCCACAGGGGAGCCAGAACTCCAGATAACTATGGCTACACCTTC.

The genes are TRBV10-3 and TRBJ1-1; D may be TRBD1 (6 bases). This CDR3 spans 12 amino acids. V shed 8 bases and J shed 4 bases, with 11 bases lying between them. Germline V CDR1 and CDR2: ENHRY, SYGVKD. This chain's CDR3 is CAIGGLGTEAFF. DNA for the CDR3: TGTGCCATCGGGGGGCTGGGCACTGAAGCTTTCTTT.

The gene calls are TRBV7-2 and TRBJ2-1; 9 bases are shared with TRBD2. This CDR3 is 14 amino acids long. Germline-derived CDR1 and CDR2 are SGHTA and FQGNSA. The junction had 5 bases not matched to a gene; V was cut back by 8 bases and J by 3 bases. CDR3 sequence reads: CASGGRGGYNEQFF. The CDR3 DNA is TGTGCCAGCGGAGGGCGGGGGGGCTACAATGAGCAGTTCTTC.

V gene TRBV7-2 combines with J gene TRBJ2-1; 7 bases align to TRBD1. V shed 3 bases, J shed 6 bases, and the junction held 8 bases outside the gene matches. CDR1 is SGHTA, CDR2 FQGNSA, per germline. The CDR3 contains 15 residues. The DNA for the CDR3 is TGTGCCAGCAGCTTTGACAGGGTGTCTAGCAATGAGCAGTTCTTC. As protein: CASSFDRVSSNEQFF. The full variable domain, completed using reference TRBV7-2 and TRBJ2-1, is GAGVSQSPSNKVTEKGKDVELRCDPISGHTALYWYRQSLGQGLEFLIYFQGNSAPDKSGLPSDRFSAERTGGSVSTLTIQRTQQEDSAVYLCASSFDRVSSNEQFFGPGTRLTVL.

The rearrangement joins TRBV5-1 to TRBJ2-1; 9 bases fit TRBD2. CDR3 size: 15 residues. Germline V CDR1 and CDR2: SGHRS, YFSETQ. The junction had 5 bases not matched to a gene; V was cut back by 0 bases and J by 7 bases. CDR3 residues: CASSLVAGVGNEQFF. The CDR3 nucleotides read TGCGCCAGCAGCTTGGTAGCGGGGGTAGGGAATGAGCAGTTCTTC.